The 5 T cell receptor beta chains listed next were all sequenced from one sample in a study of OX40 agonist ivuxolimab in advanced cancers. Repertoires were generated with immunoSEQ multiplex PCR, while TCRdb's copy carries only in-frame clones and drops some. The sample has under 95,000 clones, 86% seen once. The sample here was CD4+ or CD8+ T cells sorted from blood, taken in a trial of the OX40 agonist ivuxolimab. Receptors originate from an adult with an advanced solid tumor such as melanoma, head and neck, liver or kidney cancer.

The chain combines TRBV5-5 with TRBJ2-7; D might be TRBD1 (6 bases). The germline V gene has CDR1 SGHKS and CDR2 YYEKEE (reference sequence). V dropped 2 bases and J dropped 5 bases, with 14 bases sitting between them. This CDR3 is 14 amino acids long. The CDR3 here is CASSFRQVGDEQYF. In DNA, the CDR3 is TGTGCCAGCAGCTTCCGACAGGTAGGGGACGAGCAGTACTTC.

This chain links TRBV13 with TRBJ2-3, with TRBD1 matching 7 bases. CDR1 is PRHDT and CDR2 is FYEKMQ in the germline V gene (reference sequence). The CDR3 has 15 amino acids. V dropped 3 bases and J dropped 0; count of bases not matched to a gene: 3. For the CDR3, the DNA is TGTGCCAGCAGCTTGGGACAGCCTAGCACAGATACGCAGTATTTT. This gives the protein CASSLGQPSTDTQYF.

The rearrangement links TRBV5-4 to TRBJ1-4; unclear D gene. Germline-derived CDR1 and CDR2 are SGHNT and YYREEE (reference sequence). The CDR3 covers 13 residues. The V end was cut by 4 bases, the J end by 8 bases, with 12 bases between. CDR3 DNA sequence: TGTGCCAGCAGCCACAAAATGGGGGAAAAACTGTTTTTT. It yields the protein CASSHKMGEKLFF. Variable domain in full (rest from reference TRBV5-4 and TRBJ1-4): ETGVTQSPTHLIKTRGQQVTLRCSSQSGHNTVSWYQQALGQGPQFIFQYYREEENGRGNFPPRFSGLQFPNYSSELNVNALELDDSALYLCASSHKMGEKLFFGSGTQLSVL.

CDR3 DNA sequence: TGTGCCAGCATAACGCCCCATCGGGATGAGCAGTTCTTC. Protein: CASITPHRDEQFF. V is TRBV28 and J is TRBJ2-1; D is unclear. V dropped 7 bases and J dropped 8 bases, with 15 bases sitting between them. The length of the CDR3 is 13 residues. CDR1 and CDR2 from the germline V gene are MDHEN and SYDVKM. The variable domain in full, completed from reference TRBV28 and TRBJ2-1, reads DVKVTQSSRYLVKRTGEKVFLECVQDMDHENMFWYRQDPGLGLRLIYFSYDVKMKEKGDIPEGYSVSREKKERFSLILESASTNQTSMYLCASITPHRDEQFFGPGTRLTVL.

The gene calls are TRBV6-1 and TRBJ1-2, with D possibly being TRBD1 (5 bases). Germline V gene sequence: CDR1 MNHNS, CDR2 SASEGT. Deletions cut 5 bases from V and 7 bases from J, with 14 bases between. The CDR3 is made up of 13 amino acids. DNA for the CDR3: TGTGCCAGCAGTACACAGGCGACGGGTGGCTACACCTTC. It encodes CASSTQATGGYTF.